The rows below give T cell receptor beta chains drawn from one sample of a study of shared clonotypes between healthy human individuals. Repertoires were generated with immunoSEQ multiplex PCR, while TCRdb's copy carries only in-frame clones and drops some. The repertoire holds more than 850,000 clones, with around 78% as singletons. Sequences were obtained from memory CD4+ T cells from PBMCs. Receptors originate from a man aged 18 to 30 in good health. Some clones in this sample may be carry-over from other donors' samples. The CDR3 runs from the conserved cysteine through the conserved F or W. Fields, in order: D gene, CDR3 length, J gene, clone size, V gene, CDR3 DNA, CDR3 protein. The D gene is left open where the match is weak. Only part of the rows carry a size: once, few, many, or a class if the clone is expanded.

D gene: TRBD1
CDR3 length: 15
J gene: TRBJ1-1
clone size: -
V gene: TRBV7-8
CDR3 DNA: TGTGCCAGCAGCTCCCCCCGACAGGGGAACACTGAAGCTTTCTTT
CDR3 protein: CASSSPRQGNTEAFF

D gene: -
CDR3 length: 18
J gene: TRBJ2-3
clone size: -
V gene: TRBV28
CDR3 DNA: TGTGCCAGCAGTGTTAGGGACAGGACTGGGGGGGGCACAGATACGCAGTATTTT
CDR3 protein: CASSVRDRTGGGTDTQYF

D gene: -
CDR3 length: 16
J gene: TRBJ2-3
clone size: -
V gene: TRBV5-1
CDR3 DNA: TGCGCCAGCAGCTTGGACGGCAGGGGAGGCACAGATACGCAGTATTTT
CDR3 protein: CASSLDGRGGTDTQYF

D gene: TRBD1
CDR3 length: 13
J gene: TRBJ1-2
clone size: -
V gene: TRBV30
CDR3 DNA: TGTGCCTGGAGTCCGACAGGGAACTATGGCTACACCTTC
CDR3 protein: CAWSPTGNYGYTF

D gene: TRBD1
CDR3 length: 12
J gene: TRBJ2-7
clone size: -
V gene: TRBV2
CDR3 DNA: TGTGCCAGCAGTGTAGACAGGGACGAGCAGTACTTC
CDR3 protein: CASSVDRDEQYF

D gene: -
CDR3 length: 14
J gene: TRBJ2-4
clone size: -
V gene: TRBV6-1
CDR3 DNA: TGTGCCAGCACTTTATTCGGGGAGGAAAACATTCAGTACTTC
CDR3 protein: CASTLFGEENIQYF

D gene: -
CDR3 length: 12
J gene: TRBJ2-7
clone size: few
V gene: TRBV4-2
CDR3 DNA: TGTGCCAGCAGCTTCGACGGCGACGAGCAGTACTTC
CDR3 protein: CASSFDGDEQYF

D gene: -
CDR3 length: 11
J gene: TRBJ2-7
clone size: once
V gene: TRBV11-2
CDR3 DNA: TGTGCCAGCAGCTTAGTGGGGCACCCCGACTTC
CDR3 protein: CASSLVGHPDF

D gene: TRBD1
CDR3 length: 15
J gene: TRBJ2-7
clone size: -
V gene: TRBV30
CDR3 DNA: TGTGCCTGGACCCAAAGACAGGGGTCACGCTACGAGCAGTACTTC
CDR3 protein: CAWTQRQGSRYEQYF

D gene: -
CDR3 length: 13
J gene: TRBJ1-1
clone size: few
V gene: TRBV6-5
CDR3 DNA: TGTGCCAGCAGTTCTCCGATGAACACTGAAGCTTTCTTT
CDR3 protein: CASSSPMNTEAFF

D gene: TRBD1
CDR3 length: 13
J gene: TRBJ2-1
clone size: -
V gene: TRBV28
CDR3 DNA: TGTGCCACCGGGACAGGCGTTTACAATGAGCAGTTCTTC
CDR3 protein: CATGTGVYNEQFF

D gene: TRBD2
CDR3 length: 12
J gene: TRBJ2-2
clone size: -
V gene: TRBV6-6
CDR3 DNA: TGTGCCAGCAGTAGCGGGGGGCCAGGGCTGTTTTTT
CDR3 protein: CASSSGGPGLFF

D gene: TRBD2
CDR3 length: 17
J gene: TRBJ2-3
clone size: few
V gene: TRBV11-2
CDR3 DNA: TGTGCCAGCAGCCTACTAACCGGGACTAGCGGGAGCCATACGCAGTATTTT
CDR3 protein: CASSLLTGTSGSHTQYF

D gene: TRBD1
CDR3 length: 18
J gene: TRBJ1-1
clone size: -
V gene: TRBV5-4
CDR3 DNA: TGTGCCAGCAGCTCCCGGCATCCAGGGGGCGGCATGAACACTGAAGCTTTCTTT
CDR3 protein: CASSSRHPGGGMNTEAFF

D gene: TRBD2
CDR3 length: 15
J gene: TRBJ2-1
clone size: -
V gene: TRBV6-5
CDR3 DNA: TGTGCCAGCACAAGACTGAGCGGGACGTACAATGAGCAGTTCTTC
CDR3 protein: CASTRLSGTYNEQFF

D gene: -
CDR3 length: 12
J gene: TRBJ2-7
clone size: -
V gene: TRBV18
CDR3 DNA: TGTGCCAGCTCACCGAGCGGAGGCGAGCAGTACTTC
CDR3 protein: CASSPSGGEQYF

D gene: -
CDR3 length: 18
J gene: TRBJ2-2
clone size: -
V gene: TRBV27
CDR3 DNA: TGTGCCAGCAGTTTATCTTTGGGGCGCTTGGGGAACACCGGGGAGCTGTTTTTT
CDR3 protein: CASSLSLGRLGNTGELFF

D gene: -
CDR3 length: 14
J gene: TRBJ1-5
clone size: -
V gene: TRBV7-2
CDR3 DNA: TGTGCCAGCAGCTTAGAGGCAGGGTTGAGCCCCCAGCATTTT
CDR3 protein: CASSLEAGLSPQHF

D gene: -
CDR3 length: 15
J gene: TRBJ1-5
clone size: -
V gene: TRBV15
CDR3 DNA: TGTGCCACCAGCCATGGAAGGAAGGAAAGACAGCCCCAGCATTTT
CDR3 protein: CATSHGRKERQPQHF

D gene: -
CDR3 length: 16
J gene: TRBJ2-1
clone size: -
V gene: TRBV15
CDR3 DNA: TGTGCCACCAGCAGAGATCTAAGCGACGGTCTCGATGAGCAGTTCTTC
CDR3 protein: CATSRDLSDGLDEQFF

D gene: -
CDR3 length: 13
J gene: TRBJ1-2
clone size: -
V gene: TRBV4-1
CDR3 DNA: TGCGCCAGCAGCCAACAGGCGAACTATGGCTACACCTTC
CDR3 protein: CASSQQANYGYTF

D gene: -
CDR3 length: 13
J gene: TRBJ1-5
clone size: once
V gene: TRBV2
CDR3 DNA: TGTGCCAGCACGAGGTTTAGCAATCAGCCCCAGCATTTT
CDR3 protein: CASTRFSNQPQHF

D gene: -
CDR3 length: 14
J gene: TRBJ1-5
clone size: -
V gene: TRBV2
CDR3 DNA: TGTGCCAGCAGACCGGGGGGGACCCGTCAGCCCCAGCATTTT
CDR3 protein: CASRPGGTRQPQHF

D gene: -
CDR3 length: 14
J gene: TRBJ2-5
clone size: once
V gene: TRBV7-9
CDR3 DNA: TGTGCCAGCAGCCCGAGGGGGTGGGAAGGGACCCAGTACTTC
CDR3 protein: CASSPRGWEGTQYF

D gene: TRBD1
CDR3 length: 15
J gene: TRBJ1-2
clone size: -
V gene: TRBV19
CDR3 DNA: TGTGCCAGTAGTCCTACCGGGGGACAGGGGGTCGGCTACACCTTC
CDR3 protein: CASSPTGGQGVGYTF

D gene: TRBD2
CDR3 length: 15
J gene: TRBJ2-7
clone size: -
V gene: TRBV4-1
CDR3 DNA: TGCGCCAGCAGCCAGGAACTAGCGGATTCCTACGAGCAGTACTTC
CDR3 protein: CASSQELADSYEQYF

D gene: -
CDR3 length: 14
J gene: TRBJ2-7
clone size: -
V gene: TRBV7-8
CDR3 DNA: TGTGCCAGCAGCTTAGTGGCTAGCGCCTACGAGCAGTACTTC
CDR3 protein: CASSLVASAYEQYF

D gene: -
CDR3 length: 16
J gene: TRBJ2-5
clone size: -
V gene: TRBV7-9
CDR3 DNA: TGTGCCAGCATACCAGTCCGGGGGTCGGGAAAAGAGACCCAGTACTTC
CDR3 protein: CASIPVRGSGKETQYF

D gene: -
CDR3 length: 17
J gene: TRBJ1-5
clone size: -
V gene: TRBV6-1
CDR3 DNA: TGTGCCAGCAGTGAAGCGCTTCAGGTAGTAGAGGATCAGCCCCAGCATTTT
CDR3 protein: CASSEALQVVEDQPQHF

D gene: -
CDR3 length: 13
J gene: TRBJ1-1
clone size: -
V gene: TRBV5-1
CDR3 DNA: TGCGCCAGCAGCGACGGGAGGGGTACTGAAGCTTTCTTT
CDR3 protein: CASSDGRGTEAFF

D gene: -
CDR3 length: 14
J gene: TRBJ2-3
clone size: -
V gene: TRBV6-1
CDR3 DNA: TGTGCCAGCAGCAGGGGCTCAAGCACAGATACGCAGTATTTT
CDR3 protein: CASSRGSSTDTQYF

D gene: -
CDR3 length: 13
J gene: TRBJ2-7
clone size: -
V gene: TRBV7-2
CDR3 DNA: TGTGCCAGCAGTCAACAAAGTAATGTCGAGCAGTACTTC
CDR3 protein: CASSQQSNVEQYF

D gene: TRBD2
CDR3 length: 17
J gene: TRBJ2-2
clone size: -
V gene: TRBV4-2
CDR3 DNA: TGTGCCAGCAGCCAAGGAGGACTAGCGGAGAACACCGGGGAGCTGTTTTTT
CDR3 protein: CASSQGGLAENTGELFF

D gene: TRBD2
CDR3 length: 17
J gene: TRBJ2-3
clone size: -
V gene: TRBV7-2
CDR3 DNA: TGTGCCAGCAGCTTCCCTCTCCCGCGGGAGGGCCTAGGTACGCAGTATTTT
CDR3 protein: CASSFPLPREGLGTQYF

D gene: -
CDR3 length: 15
J gene: TRBJ2-2
clone size: -
V gene: TRBV27
CDR3 DNA: TGTGCCAGCAGTTTATTAGGTCCGTGGGCCGGGGAGCTGTTTTTT
CDR3 protein: CASSLLGPWAGELFF

D gene: TRBD1
CDR3 length: 17
J gene: TRBJ2-6
clone size: -
V gene: TRBV4-1
CDR3 DNA: TGCGCCAGCAGCCTGGGACAGGGGAGGGCTGGGGCCAACGTCCTGACTTTC
CDR3 protein: CASSLGQGRAGANVLTF

D gene: -
CDR3 length: 14
J gene: TRBJ1-6
clone size: -
V gene: TRBV30
CDR3 DNA: TGTGCCTGGAGTGTACAGTGGGGCCAGTCACCCCTCCACTTT
CDR3 protein: CAWSVQWGQSPLHF

D gene: -
CDR3 length: 15
J gene: TRBJ2-2
clone size: many
V gene: TRBV7-9
CDR3 DNA: TGTGCCAGCAGCCGGGGCGTCGGAGGCACCGGGGAGCTGTTTTTT
CDR3 protein: CASSRGVGGTGELFF

D gene: TRBD2
CDR3 length: 17
J gene: TRBJ2-5
clone size: -
V gene: TRBV6-1
CDR3 DNA: TGTGCCAGCAGTGAATTTCTAGCGGGACCCAGCCAAGAGACCCAGTACTTC
CDR3 protein: CASSEFLAGPSQETQYF

D gene: -
CDR3 length: 19
J gene: TRBJ2-3
clone size: -
V gene: TRBV28
CDR3 DNA: TGTGCCAGCAGTTGGCCAATATTTGCGGGGATTACTAGCACAGATACGCAGTATTTT
CDR3 protein: CASSWPIFAGITSTDTQYF

D gene: TRBD1
CDR3 length: 14
J gene: TRBJ1-3
clone size: many
V gene: TRBV18
CDR3 DNA: TGTGCCAGCTCGACAGGGAACTCTGGAAACACCATATATTTT
CDR3 protein: CASSTGNSGNTIYF

D gene: TRBD1
CDR3 length: 15
J gene: TRBJ2-3
clone size: -
V gene: TRBV30
CDR3 DNA: TGTGCCTGGAGGCAAACAGGGGCTAGCACAGATACGCAGTATTTT
CDR3 protein: CAWRQTGASTDTQYF

D gene: TRBD1
CDR3 length: 16
J gene: TRBJ1-2
clone size: -
V gene: TRBV6-6
CDR3 DNA: TGTGCCAGCAGTTCCACCGGACAGGGAGGTGCCTATGGCTACACCTTC
CDR3 protein: CASSSTGQGGAYGYTF

D gene: -
CDR3 length: 14
J gene: TRBJ2-1
clone size: -
V gene: TRBV25-1
CDR3 DNA: TGTGCCAGCAGAAACCATGGACAATACAATGAGCAGTTCTTC
CDR3 protein: CASRNHGQYNEQFF

D gene: -
CDR3 length: 15
J gene: TRBJ2-7
clone size: -
V gene: TRBV7-2
CDR3 DNA: TGTGCCAGCAGCTCCGTTTTTAGCGGCTCCTACGAGCAGTACTTC
CDR3 protein: CASSSVFSGSYEQYF

D gene: TRBD2
CDR3 length: 15
J gene: TRBJ2-1
clone size: -
V gene: TRBV30
CDR3 DNA: TGTGCCTGGAACCCCTTTGGCGGGAGGAGGGATGAGCAGTTCTTC
CDR3 protein: CAWNPFGGRRDEQFF

D gene: TRBD2
CDR3 length: 15
J gene: TRBJ2-2
clone size: -
V gene: TRBV7-2
CDR3 DNA: TGTGCCAGCAGCACCGCCCGGACTAGGGCCGGGGAGCTGTTTTTT
CDR3 protein: CASSTARTRAGELFF

D gene: -
CDR3 length: 11
J gene: TRBJ1-2
clone size: -
V gene: TRBV7-6
CDR3 DNA: TGTGCCAGCAGGGCAACAGTAGGCTACACCTTC
CDR3 protein: CASRATVGYTF

D gene: -
CDR3 length: 12
J gene: TRBJ2-7
clone size: -
V gene: TRBV6-1
CDR3 DNA: TGTGCCAGTTTGAGAGGGTCCTACGAGCAGTACTTC
CDR3 protein: CASLRGSYEQYF

D gene: -
CDR3 length: 15
J gene: TRBJ1-4
clone size: -
V gene: TRBV7-9
CDR3 DNA: TGTGCCAGCACCTTGAGCTCGATACCTAATGAAAAACTGTTTTTT
CDR3 protein: CASTLSSIPNEKLFF